A selection of T cell receptor beta chains follows, all from one sample in a study of CD8 T cells in ankylosing spondylitis. Via MiXCR, TCRdb re-called the 5' RACE reads, giving one row per CDR3 protein. The sample lists roughly 400,000 distinct CDR3 sequences; 20% to 25% were seen once. The sequenced sample was blood, either unsorted or a sorted T cell fraction (not recorded which). Receptors were obtained from a male donor with ankylosing spondylitis. Both conserved end residues are part of each CDR3. The D gene is left open where the match is weak. Rows give clone size only sometimes, using once, few, many, or a class for an expanded clone.

>TRBV29-1|few|TRBJ2-1|-
CSVVSPDKGSSYNEQFF
TGCAGCGTTGTGTCGCCAGATAAAGGGAGCTCCTACAATGAGCAGTTCTTC
>TRBV2|-|TRBJ1-5|-
CASGTEHGNQPQHF
TGTGCCAGCGGCACAGAGCATGGCAATCAGCCCCAGCATTTT
>TRBV5-1|few|TRBJ2-7|TRBD2
CASRDTSVFSYEQYF
TGCGCCAGCAGGGATACTAGCGTTTTCTCCTACGAGCAGTACTTC
>TRBV12-3/TRBV12-4|many|TRBJ2-2|-
CASRGLNTGELFF
TGTGCCAGCAGGGGTCTGAACACCGGGGAGCTGTTTTTT
>TRBV25-1|once|TRBJ2-3|-
CASSEFSTDTQYF
TGTGCCAGCAGTGAATTTAGCACAGATACGCAGTATTTT
>TRBV11-1|many|TRBJ2-1|TRBD2
CASRGGTSGRAEAYNEQFF
TGTGCCAGCAGGGGGGGGACTAGCGGGAGGGCCGAGGCCTACAATGAGCAGTTCTTC
>TRBV2|-|TRBJ2-1|TRBD2
CASGIRTSGINEQFF
TGTGCCAGCGGTATACGGACTAGCGGAATCAATGAGCAGTTCTTC
>TRBV4-1|-|TRBJ1-6|-
CASSPEERERGSPLHF
TGCGCCAGCAGCCCGGAGGAAAGGGAACGTGGTTCACCCCTCCACTTT
>TRBV12-3/TRBV12-4|few|TRBJ2-7|-
CASSIFPYEQYF
TGTGCCAGCAGCATTTTTCCCTACGAGCAGTACTTC
>TRBV4-1|-|TRBJ1-4|-
CASSTTPTDPGEKLFF
TGCGCCAGCAGCACCACCCCGACGGATCCGGGAGAAAAACTGTTTTTT
>TRBV5-1|-|TRBJ2-3|-
CASSPDSSTDTQYF
TGCGCCAGCAGTCCAGATTCTAGCACAGATACGCAGTATTTT
>TRBV5-1|-|TRBJ2-1|-
CASSLASPNEQFF
TGCGCCAGCAGCTTGGCTAGCCCCAATGAGCAGTTCTTC
>TRBV28|-|TRBJ1-2|-
CANQGANYGYTF
TGTGCCAACCAGGGAGCTAACTATGGCTACACCTTC
>TRBV7-9|-|TRBJ2-5|TRBD2
CASSLTSEQETQYF
TGTGCCAGCAGCTTAACTAGCGAACAAGAGACCCAGTACTTC
>TRBV19|few|TRBJ2-1|-
CASAPREYEQFF
TGTGCCAGTGCTCCCAGGGAATATGAGCAGTTCTTC
>TRBV5-8|once|TRBJ2-4|-
CASSLAQRRDF
TGTGCCAGCAGCTTGGCGCAGCGACGGGACTTC
>TRBV5-1|-|TRBJ1-3|-
CASSSDPGNTIYF
TGCGCCAGCAGCTCAGACCCTGGAAACACCATATATTTT
>TRBV7-8|-|TRBJ1-6|TRBD1
CASSLALGQGVSPLHF
TGTGCCAGCAGCTTAGCGTTGGGCCAGGGGGTTTCACCCCTCCACTTT
>TRBV12-3/TRBV12-4|-|TRBJ2-5|-
CASTTRGGSKETQYF
TGTGCCAGCACTACCCGAGGTGGAAGTAAGGAGACCCAGTACTTC
>TRBV18|few|TRBJ2-3|TRBD2
CASSPQAGGRTDTQYF
TGTGCCAGCTCACCACAAGCGGGAGGACGAACAGATACGCAGTATTTT
>TRBV11-2|few|TRBJ1-4|-
CASSLGSAAQRPYEKLFF
TGTGCCAGCAGCTTAGGATCTGCGGCACAGAGGCCGTATGAAAAACTGTTTTTT
>TRBV5-1|few|TRBJ2-7|TRBD1
CASSQGDRGKYEQYF
TGCGCCAGCAGCCAGGGGGACAGGGGAAAGTACGAGCAGTACTTC
>TRBV18|-|TRBJ2-5|-
CASSPRPPGRETQYF
TGTGCCAGCTCACCTCGACCCCCGGGCCGAGAGACCCAGTACTTC
>TRBV30|once|TRBJ2-3|TRBD2
CAWSPGLAGVDTQYF
TGTGCCTGGAGCCCTGGACTAGCGGGAGTGGATACGCAGTATTTT
>TRBV7-7|few|TRBJ2-6|-
CASSLEPAGANVLTF
TGTGCTAGCAGCTTAGAGCCAGCTGGGGCCAACGTCCTGACTTTC
>TRBV6-5|few|TRBJ2-1|-
CASSWGSSYNEQFF
TGTGCCAGCAGTTGGGGGAGCTCCTACAATGAGCAGTTCTTC
>TRBV14|-|TRBJ2-1|TRBD2
CASRRSAGGDEQFF
TGTGCCAGCAGAAGGTCGGCGGGAGGGGATGAGCAGTTCTTC
>TRBV20-1|-|TRBJ2-3|-
CSAYTRRTFSTDTQYF
TGCAGTGCTTATACTCGTCGGACTTTCTCCACAGATACGCAGTATTTT
>TRBV24-1|few|TRBJ2-1|-
CATSDNQGKEGGPNEQFF
TGTGCCACCAGTGATAACCAGGGGAAGGAAGGGGGACCCAATGAGCAGTTCTTC
>TRBV29-1|few|TRBJ2-1|-
CSVSGDRQFF
TGCAGCGTTTCGGGAGACCGGCAGTTCTTC
>TRBV5-1|few|TRBJ2-1|TRBD2
CASSQKLAGRSNEQFF
TGCGCCAGCAGCCAAAAACTAGCGGGAAGGTCCAATGAGCAGTTCTTC
>TRBV7-9|-|TRBJ1-1|-
CASRKGGGPDTEAFF
TGTGCCAGCAGAAAAGGGGGGGGACCGGACACTGAAGCTTTCTTT
>TRBV5-1|-|TRBJ2-7|TRBD1
CASSPTTGNHEQYF
TGCGCCAGCAGCCCAACGACAGGGAACCACGAGCAGTACTTC
>TRBV20-1|-|TRBJ2-1|-
CSGTGTLGEQFF
TGCAGCGGGACTGGGACATTAGGTGAGCAGTTCTTC
>TRBV30|-|TRBJ1-5|-
CAWQQGFGNQPQHF
TGTGCCTGGCAGCAGGGGTTTGGAAATCAGCCCCAGCATTTT
>TRBV7-2|-|TRBJ2-1|-
CASSSNAGYNEQFF
TGTGCCAGCAGCTCCAATGCTGGCTACAATGAGCAGTTCTTC
>TRBV20-1|few|TRBJ1-2|-
CSAVTGGHGYTF
TGCAGTGCTGTTACGGGGGGACATGGCTACACCTTC
>TRBV7-6|-|TRBJ1-4|TRBD1
CASSPTRGQEKLFF
TGTGCCAGCAGCCCGACCAGGGGGCAGGAAAAACTGTTTTTT
>TRBV12-3/TRBV12-4|-|TRBJ1-2|TRBD1
CASSLQGARYGYTF
TGTGCCAGCAGCCTACAGGGGGCGCGCTATGGCTACACCTTC
>TRBV5-1|-|TRBJ2-2|-
CASSAVLARRQNTGELFF
TGCGCCAGCAGCGCCGTCCTCGCGCGGAGACAGAACACCGGGGAGCTGTTTTTT
>TRBV18|-|TRBJ1-5|-
CASSPGAAQPQHF
TGTGCCAGCTCACCAGGGGCGGCACAGCCCCAGCATTTT
>TRBV12-3/TRBV12-4|few|TRBJ2-1|-
CASIPPSGYYNEQFF
TGTGCCAGCATCCCGCCGAGCGGATACTACAATGAGCAGTTCTTC
>TRBV2|-|TRBJ2-7|-
CASSERVAGRYEQYF
TGTGCCAGCAGTGAACGGGTTGCGGGACGATACGAGCAGTACTTC
>TRBV11-2|-|TRBJ1-5|-
CASSFQAGPDQPQHF
TGTGCCAGCAGCTTTCAGGCGGGTCCAGATCAGCCCCAGCATTTT
>TRBV5-1|few|TRBJ2-3|TRBD2
CASSFERESTDTQYF
TGCGCCAGCAGCTTTGAGCGGGAGAGCACAGATACGCAGTATTTT
>TRBV21-1|-|TRBJ1-5|-
CASSKGGPRGNQPQHF
TGTGCCAGCAGCAAAGGGGGTCCCAGGGGCAATCAGCCCCAGCATTTT
>TRBV28|once|TRBJ1-5|-
CASSPRSHSNQPQHF
TGTGCCAGCAGTCCCCGCAGCCATAGCAATCAGCCCCAGCATTTT
>TRBV25-1|few|TRBJ1-1|-
CASSARSTEAFF
TGTGCCAGCAGTGCCCGGTCCACTGAAGCTTTCTTT
>TRBV18|-|TRBJ2-2|-
CASSQSGKLSTGELFF
TGTGCCAGCTCGCAATCCGGGAAGCTAAGCACCGGGGAGCTGTTTTTT
>TRBV7-2|-|TRBJ2-3|TRBD2
CASSLVVLAVTTDTQYF
TGTGCCAGCAGCTTAGTAGTACTAGCGGTAACCACAGATACGCAGTATTTT